These T cell receptor beta chains were read from a single sample in a study of T-cell memory formation after mild COVID-19. In TCRdb, the 5' RACE reads were re-called with MiXCR into one record per CDR3 protein. The sample lists about 170,000 distinct CDR3 sequences, under 15% seen once, with roughly 3.3% in the top ten. The sequenced sample was PBMCs or a T cell subset sorted from them (not recorded which). The receptor source for this set is a man aged 18 to 29 who had mild COVID-19 (a few samples of this study predate the infection). Cell type and time point are not known. The CDR3 runs from the conserved cysteine through the conserved F or W. A D gene is named only where the DNA matches it firmly. Clone size is not always given. Where it is, it says once, few, many or a class for expanded clones.

j_gene	abundance	d_gene	v_gene	CDR3aa	CDR3nt
TRBJ1-1	-	-	TRBV10-3	CAISEGQMNTEAFF	TGTGCCATCAGTGAGGGACAGATGAACACTGAAGCTTTCTTT
TRBJ2-2	-	-	TRBV10-3	CAISEPRRETGELFF	TGTGCCATCAGTGAGCCCCGGCGGGAAACCGGGGAGCTGTTTTTT
TRBJ2-1	few	-	TRBV6-5	CASSQTTSSYNEQFF	TGTGCCAGCAGTCAGACAACAAGCTCCTACAATGAGCAGTTCTTC
TRBJ1-5	-	TRBD1	TRBV6-1	CASSERGQPNQPQHF	TGTGCCAGCAGTGAAAGGGGGCAACCTAATCAGCCCCAGCATTTT
TRBJ1-5	many	-	TRBV5-1	CASSEGLVGPQHF	TGCGCCAGCAGCGAGGGCCTGGTGGGGCCCCAGCATTTT
TRBJ1-2	many	-	TRBV7-2	CASSPRVKEGYTF	TGTGCCAGCAGCCCCAGGGTCAAGGAGGGCTACACCTTC
TRBJ2-3	few	TRBD2	TRBV7-2	CASSWTSPGTDTQYF	TGTGCCAGCAGCTGGACTAGCCCGGGCACAGATACGCAGTATTTT
TRBJ1-4	-	-	TRBV11-2	CASSFYGLGEKLFF	TGTGCCAGCAGCTTCTATGGGTTGGGTGAAAAACTGTTTTTT
TRBJ2-1	-	TRBD2	TRBV10-2	CASLGGGINEQFF	TGCGCCAGCCTGGGCGGGGGGATAAATGAGCAGTTCTTC
TRBJ2-1	-	-	TRBV5-1	CASSLSVSSYNEQFF	TGCGCCAGCAGCTTATCCGTGAGCTCCTACAATGAGCAGTTCTTC
TRBJ2-2	few	-	TRBV5-1	CASSLGVPNTGELFF	TGCGCCAGCAGCTTAGGGGTTCCGAACACCGGGGAGCTGTTTTTT
TRBJ2-5	few	-	TRBV7-2	CASSLSQGQTQYF	TGTGCCAGCAGCTTGTCCCAGGGTCAGACCCAGTACTTC
TRBJ2-4	few	-	TRBV3-1	CASSQQLNIQYF	TGTGCCAGCAGCCAGCAGCTGAACATTCAGTACTTC
TRBJ2-6	-	-	TRBV20-1	CSAWRVSGANVLTF	TGCAGTGCTTGGAGAGTCTCTGGGGCCAACGTCCTGACTTTC
TRBJ2-7	-	-	TRBV12-3/TRBV12-4	CASSSGGKYEQYF	TGTGCCAGCAGTTCGGGGGGCAAATACGAGCAGTACTTC
TRBJ2-7	-	TRBD1	TRBV10-3	CAISERQGVDEQYF	TGTGCCATCAGTGAGCGACAGGGGGTCGACGAGCAGTACTTC
TRBJ2-5	few	TRBD1	TRBV5-4	CASSSGQGPQETQYF	TGTGCCAGCAGCTCCGGACAGGGGCCGCAAGAGACCCAGTACTTC
TRBJ2-4	-	-	TRBV20-1	CSARSGVEENIQYF	TGCAGTGCTAGGTCTGGGGTCGAGGAGAACATTCAGTACTTC
TRBJ1-3	-	-	TRBV7-3	CAFYPAGNTIYF	TGTGCCTTCTACCCGGCTGGAAACACCATATATTTT
TRBJ1-1	few	-	TRBV12-3/TRBV12-4	CASSSWPTEAFF	TGTGCCAGCAGTTCATGGCCCACTGAAGCTTTCTTT
TRBJ2-3	-	TRBD2	TRBV10-3	CATRLAGGADTQYF	TGTGCCACACGACTAGCGGGGGGGGCAGATACGCAGTATTTT
TRBJ1-2	many	-	TRBV12-3/TRBV12-4	CASGRVGMLYF	TGTGCCAGCGGCCGGGTTGGGATGTTGTACTTC
TRBJ2-5	-	-	TRBV5-1	CASSSGRIQETQYF	TGCGCCAGCAGCTCGGGACGGATTCAGGAGACCCAGTACTTC
TRBJ1-1	few	TRBD1	TRBV18	CASSPPWDSSTEAFF	TGTGCCAGCTCACCACCGTGGGACAGCTCCACTGAAGCTTTCTTT
TRBJ1-1	-	-	TRBV7-2	CASSLSRAGTEAFF	TGTGCCAGCAGCTTATCCCGGGCCGGCACTGAAGCTTTCTTT
TRBJ2-6	-	TRBD1	TRBV6-5	CASSYRDRGLISPGANVLTF	TGTGCCAGCAGTTACCGGGACAGGGGGTTAATCAGCCCTGGGGCCAACGTCCTGACTTTC
TRBJ2-5	-	TRBD2	TRBV12-3/TRBV12-4	CASSVGLGKTQYF	TGTGCCAGCAGTGTGGGACTAGGGAAGACCCAGTACTTC
TRBJ1-6	few	-	TRBV7-2	CASSPSGPQPLHF	TGTGCCAGCAGCCCTTCCGGGCCCCAACCCCTCCACTTT
TRBJ2-7	-	TRBD2	TRBV19	CASSILAGRYEQYF	TGTGCCAGTAGTATTCTAGCGGGGCGCTACGAGCAGTACTTC
TRBJ2-5	-	-	TRBV27	CASSRRAHKETQYF	TGTGCCAGCAGTCGCCGGGCCCACAAGGAGACCCAGTACTTC
TRBJ1-1	-	-	TRBV20-1	CSASSGLPWGEAFF	TGCAGTGCTAGCTCGGGACTGCCCTGGGGAGAAGCTTTCTTT
TRBJ2-2	medium-sized	-	TRBV7-3	CASRPSRGNTGELFF	TGTGCCAGCAGGCCGTCCAGGGGGAACACCGGGGAGCTGTTTTTT
TRBJ2-7	few	-	TRBV27	CASSFIGTEQYF	TGTGCCAGCAGTTTTATCGGGACCGAGCAGTACTTC
TRBJ1-2	-	-	TRBV12-3/TRBV12-4	CASNSFRNYGYTF	TGTGCCAGCAATAGCTTCCGGAACTATGGCTACACCTTC
TRBJ2-3	-	-	TRBV5-1	CASSLRGAPSDTQYF	TGCGCCAGCAGCTTGAGGGGGGCTCCGAGTGATACGCAGTATTTT
TRBJ1-2	-	-	TRBV9	CASSVDPSPNYGYTF	TGTGCCAGCAGCGTAGATCCTAGTCCTAACTATGGCTACACCTTC
TRBJ2-2	many	-	TRBV4-1	CASRPDSYGELFF	TGCGCCAGCAGACCAGACTCCTACGGGGAGCTGTTTTTT
TRBJ2-1	few	-	TRBV20-1	CSATGTVRNEQFF	TGCAGTGCTACCGGGACGGTGAGGAATGAGCAGTTCTTC